Each of the 2 T cell receptor beta chains below was sequenced from the same sample in a study of T cells in Graves' hyperthyroidism and ophthalmopathy. From RNA transcripts, TCR beta CDR3 regions were amplified. TCR CDR3 regions were first amplified by RT-PCR with HTBI primers. TCRdb re-called the multiplex PCR reads through MiXCR, storing one row per CDR3 protein. This sample has roughly 250,000 distinct CDR3 sequences, with around 15% found just once. The sample consisted of blood. All receptors derive from a young woman with Graves' ophthalmopathy.

This clonotype was observed at least ten times. The genes are TRBV20-1 and TRBJ1-1, with a possible D match to TRBD1 (5 bases). CDR1 and CDR2 (germline): DFQATT, SNEGSKA (reference sequence). The V gene lost 1 base and the J gene lost 2 bases, with 11 bases spanning the gap. The CDR3 is 14 amino acids. The CDR3 reads CSARAGTFNTEAFF. The DNA for the CDR3 is TGCAGTGCTAGAGCAGGGACGTTTAACACTGAAGCTTTCTTT.

The chain recombines TRBV5-1 with TRBJ2-3, with 15 bases lining up with TRBD2. This CDR3 has 15 amino acids. V lost 6 bases, J lost 6 bases, and 5 bases stayed unmatched. CDR1 is SGHRS, CDR2 YFSETQ, per germline. The CDR3 DNA follows: TGCGCCAGCAACGGACTAGCGGGAGGGTCGGATACGCAGTATTTT. This codes for CASNGLAGGSDTQYF.